This T cell receptor (beta chain) was sequenced for a study of T cells after yellow fever vaccination. Germline loops: CDR1 SGHRS, CDR2 YFSETQ. With 5 bases clipped from V and 1 base from J, the junction kept 4 bases outside the gene matches. The CDR3 runs 14 residues. This clonotype showed up many times. Its antigen is not known. TCRdb reprocessed the 5' RACE reads via MiXCR and lists one record per CDR3 protein. The sample holds some 340,000 distinct CDR3 sequences, about 11% seen once. Study findings and constraints: Abundant clonotypes (contaminants from the bulk population) could be present in FACS-sorted repertoires.

The chain is built from TRBV5-1 and TRBJ2-3; 7 bases agree with TRBD1. The clonotype originates from a young man who received the YFV17D yellow fever vaccine. This material consisted of CD4+ T cells sorted from PBMCs, taken 45 days after the yellow fever booster vaccination. The CDR3 here is CASRRQGGTDTQYF. CDR3 nucleotides: TGCGCCAGCAGGAGACAGGGAGGCACAGATACGCAGTATTTT.